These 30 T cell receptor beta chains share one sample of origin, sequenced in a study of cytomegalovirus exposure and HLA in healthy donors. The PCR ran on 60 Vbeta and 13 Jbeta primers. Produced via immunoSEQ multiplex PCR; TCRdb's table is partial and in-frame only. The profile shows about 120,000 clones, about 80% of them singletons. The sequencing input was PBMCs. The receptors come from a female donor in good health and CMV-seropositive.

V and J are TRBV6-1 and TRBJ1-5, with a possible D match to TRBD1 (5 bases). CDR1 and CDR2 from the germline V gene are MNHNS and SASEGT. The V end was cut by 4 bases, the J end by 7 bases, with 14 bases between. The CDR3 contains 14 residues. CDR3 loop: CASSGGVGVQPQHF. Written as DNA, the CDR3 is TGTGCCAGCAGTGGCGGCGTAGGGGTACAGCCCCAGCATTTT.

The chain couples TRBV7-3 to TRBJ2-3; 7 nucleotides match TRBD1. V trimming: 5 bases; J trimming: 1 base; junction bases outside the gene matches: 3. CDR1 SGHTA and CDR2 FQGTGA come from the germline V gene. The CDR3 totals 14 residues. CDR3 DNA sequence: TGTGCCAGCAGCCCACAGGGGCGCACAGATACGCAGTATTTT. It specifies CASSPQGRTDTQYF.

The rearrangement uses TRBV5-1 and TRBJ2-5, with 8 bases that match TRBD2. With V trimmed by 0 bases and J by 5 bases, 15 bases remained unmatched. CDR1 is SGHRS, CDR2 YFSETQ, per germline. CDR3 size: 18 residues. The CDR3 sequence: CASSLAGVMVAGSETQYF. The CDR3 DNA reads TGCGCCAGCAGCTTGGCCGGCGTCATGGTAGCGGGGTCTGAGACCCAGTACTTC. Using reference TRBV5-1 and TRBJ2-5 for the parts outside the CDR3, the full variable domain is KAGVTQTPRYLIKTRGQQVTLSCSPISGHRSVSWYQQTPGQGLQFLFEYFSETQRNKGNFPGRFSGRQFSNSRSEMNVSTLELGDSALYLCASSLAGVMVAGSETQYFGPGTRLLVL.

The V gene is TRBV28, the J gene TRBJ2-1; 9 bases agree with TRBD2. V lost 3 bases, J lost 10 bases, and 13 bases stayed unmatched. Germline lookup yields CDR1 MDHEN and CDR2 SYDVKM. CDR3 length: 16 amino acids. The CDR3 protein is CASSFNGRGGPGEQFF. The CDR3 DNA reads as TGTGCCAGCAGTTTCAACGGGCGGGGGGGCCCGGGGGAGCAGTTCTTC.

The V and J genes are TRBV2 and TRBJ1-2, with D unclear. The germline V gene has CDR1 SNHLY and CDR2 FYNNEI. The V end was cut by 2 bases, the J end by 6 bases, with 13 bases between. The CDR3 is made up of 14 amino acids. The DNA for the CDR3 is TGTGCCAGCAGTGAATCGCAGGAAATTGATGGCTACACCTTC. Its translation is CASSESQEIDGYTF.

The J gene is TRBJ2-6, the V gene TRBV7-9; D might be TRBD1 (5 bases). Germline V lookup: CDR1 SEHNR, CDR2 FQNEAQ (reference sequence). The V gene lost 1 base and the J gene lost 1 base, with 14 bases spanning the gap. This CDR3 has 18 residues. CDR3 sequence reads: CASSLDPGFMSGANVLTF. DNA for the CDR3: TGTGCCAGCAGCTTAGACCCAGGGTTTATGTCTGGGGCCAACGTCCTGACTTTC.

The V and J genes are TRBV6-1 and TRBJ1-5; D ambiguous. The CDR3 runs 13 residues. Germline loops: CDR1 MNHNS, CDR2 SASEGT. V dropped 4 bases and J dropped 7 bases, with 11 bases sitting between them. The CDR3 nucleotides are TGTGCCAGCAGTGTAGAAGCGCCCCAGCCCCAGCATTTT. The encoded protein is CASSVEAPQPQHF.

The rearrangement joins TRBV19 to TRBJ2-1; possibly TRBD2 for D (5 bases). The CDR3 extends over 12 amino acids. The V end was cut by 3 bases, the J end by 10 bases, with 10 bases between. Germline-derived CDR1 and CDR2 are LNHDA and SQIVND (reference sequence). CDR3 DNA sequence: TGTGCCAGTAGTATGAGGACTCCCGAGCAGTTCTTC. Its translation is CASSMRTPEQFF.

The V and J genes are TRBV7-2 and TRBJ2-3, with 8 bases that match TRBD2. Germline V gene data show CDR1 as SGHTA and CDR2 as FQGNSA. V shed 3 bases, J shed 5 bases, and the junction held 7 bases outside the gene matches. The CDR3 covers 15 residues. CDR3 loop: CASSFNGGAEDTQYF. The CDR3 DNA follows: TGTGCCAGCAGCTTCAACGGGGGGGCGGAAGATACGCAGTATTTT.

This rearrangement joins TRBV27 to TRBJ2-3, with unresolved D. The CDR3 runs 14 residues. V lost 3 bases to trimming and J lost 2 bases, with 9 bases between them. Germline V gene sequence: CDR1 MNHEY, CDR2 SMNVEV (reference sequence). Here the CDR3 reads CASSFQIHTDTQYF. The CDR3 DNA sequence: TGTGCCAGCAGTTTTCAGATCCACACAGATACGCAGTATTTT.

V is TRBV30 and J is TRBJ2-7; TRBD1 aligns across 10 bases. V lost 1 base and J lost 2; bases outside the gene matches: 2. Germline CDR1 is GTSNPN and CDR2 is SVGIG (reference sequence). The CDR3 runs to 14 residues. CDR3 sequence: CAWSEDRGAYEQYF. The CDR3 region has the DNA TGTGCCTGGAGTGAGGACAGGGGGGCCTACGAGCAGTACTTC. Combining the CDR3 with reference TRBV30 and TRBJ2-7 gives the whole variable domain SQTIHQWPATLVQPVGSPLSLECTVEGTSNPNLYWYRQAAGRGLQLLFYSVGIGQISSEVPQNLSASRPQDRQFILSSKKLLLSDSGFYLCAWSEDRGAYEQYFGPGTRLTVT.

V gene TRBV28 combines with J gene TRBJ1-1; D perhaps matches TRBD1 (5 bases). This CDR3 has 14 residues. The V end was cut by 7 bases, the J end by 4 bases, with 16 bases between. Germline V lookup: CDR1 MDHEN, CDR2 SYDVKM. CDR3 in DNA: TGTGCCAGCACTACCTCTCTAGGGGTCACTGAAGCTTTCTTT. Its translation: CASTTSLGVTEAFF.

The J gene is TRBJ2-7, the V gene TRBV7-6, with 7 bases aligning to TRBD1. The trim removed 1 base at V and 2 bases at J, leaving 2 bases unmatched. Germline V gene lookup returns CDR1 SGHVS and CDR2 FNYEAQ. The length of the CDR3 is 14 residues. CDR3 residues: CASSLGGQTYEQYF. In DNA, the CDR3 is TGTGCCAGCAGCTTAGGGGGACAGACCTACGAGCAGTACTTC.

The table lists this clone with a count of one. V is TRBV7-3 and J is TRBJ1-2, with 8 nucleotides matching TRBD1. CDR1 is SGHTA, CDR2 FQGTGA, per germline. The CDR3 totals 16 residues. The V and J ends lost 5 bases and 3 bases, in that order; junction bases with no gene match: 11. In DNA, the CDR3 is TGTGCCAGCAGCCAAGGGTCCGGGACAGGCCACTATGGCTACACCTTC. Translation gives CASSQGSGTGHYGYTF.

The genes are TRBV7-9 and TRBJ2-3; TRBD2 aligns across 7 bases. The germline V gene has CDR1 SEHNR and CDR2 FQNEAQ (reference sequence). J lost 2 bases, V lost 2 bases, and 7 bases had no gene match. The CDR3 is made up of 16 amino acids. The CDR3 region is CASSLTRGGYTDTQYF. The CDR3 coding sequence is TGTGCCAGCAGCTTAACTCGCGGGGGTTACACAGATACGCAGTATTTT.

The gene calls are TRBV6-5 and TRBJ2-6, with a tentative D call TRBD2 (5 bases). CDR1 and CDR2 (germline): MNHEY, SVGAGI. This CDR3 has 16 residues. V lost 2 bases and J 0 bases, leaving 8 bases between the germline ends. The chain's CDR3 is CASSYRTSSGANVLTF. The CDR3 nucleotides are TGTGCCAGCAGTTACCGAACTAGCTCTGGGGCCAACGTCCTGACTTTC.

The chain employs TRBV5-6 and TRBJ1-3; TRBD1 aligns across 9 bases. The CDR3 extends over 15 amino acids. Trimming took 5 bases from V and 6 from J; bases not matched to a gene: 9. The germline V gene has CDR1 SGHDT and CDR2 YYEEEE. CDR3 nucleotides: TGTGCCAGCAGGGATTTAACAGGGGGCCCAAACACCATATATTTT. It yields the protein CASRDLTGGPNTIYF.

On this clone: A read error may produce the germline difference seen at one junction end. CDR3 region: CSSSHPGQSYNEQFF. DNA of the CDR3: TGTTCCAGCAGTCATCCGGGACAGTCCTACAATGAGCAGTTCTTC. The gene calls are TRBV7-9 and TRBJ2-1, with 7 nucleotides matching TRBD1. The CDR3 covers 15 residues. The germline V gene encodes CDR1 SEHNR and CDR2 FQNEAQ (reference sequence).

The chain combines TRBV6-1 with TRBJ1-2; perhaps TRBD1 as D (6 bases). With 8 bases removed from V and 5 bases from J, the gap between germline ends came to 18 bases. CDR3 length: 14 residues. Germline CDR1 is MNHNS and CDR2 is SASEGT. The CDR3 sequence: CASGWAGDKYGYTF. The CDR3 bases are TGTGCCAGCGGGTGGGCAGGGGATAAGTATGGCTACACCTTC.

The CDR3 nucleotides read TGTGCCAGCAGTCTCCGACAGGGCACAGATACGCAGTATTTT. Protein product: CASSLRQGTDTQYF. This chain links TRBV27 with TRBJ2-3, with D tentatively TRBD1 (6 bases). V shed 5 bases and J shed 1 base, with 10 bases lying between them. The CDR3 spans 14 residues. Germline V gives CDR1 MNHEY, CDR2 SMNVEV (reference sequence).

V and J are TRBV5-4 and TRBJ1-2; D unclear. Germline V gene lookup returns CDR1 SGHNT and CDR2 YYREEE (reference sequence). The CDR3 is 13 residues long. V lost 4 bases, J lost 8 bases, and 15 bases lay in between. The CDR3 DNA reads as TGTGCCAGCAGCAGCCGTGGGCTTCAGGGCTACACCTTC. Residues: CASSSRGLQGYTF.

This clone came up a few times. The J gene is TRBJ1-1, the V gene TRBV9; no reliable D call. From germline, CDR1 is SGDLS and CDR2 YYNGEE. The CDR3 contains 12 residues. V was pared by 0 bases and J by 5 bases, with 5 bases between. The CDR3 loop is CASSVEETEAFF. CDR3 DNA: TGTGCCAGCAGCGTAGAGGAGACTGAAGCTTTCTTT.

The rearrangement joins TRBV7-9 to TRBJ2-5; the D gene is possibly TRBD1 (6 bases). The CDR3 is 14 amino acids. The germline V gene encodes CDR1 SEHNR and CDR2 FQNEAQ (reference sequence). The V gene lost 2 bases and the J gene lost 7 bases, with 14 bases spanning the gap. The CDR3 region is CASSLSKGDGTQYF. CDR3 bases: TGTGCCAGCAGCTTAAGCAAGGGGGACGGGACCCAGTACTTC.

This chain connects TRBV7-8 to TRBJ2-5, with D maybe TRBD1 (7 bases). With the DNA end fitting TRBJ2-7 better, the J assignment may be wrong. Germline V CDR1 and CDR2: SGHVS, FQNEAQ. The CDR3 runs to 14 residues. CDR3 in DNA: TGTGCCAGCAGCTCCCCAGGGGGACTCTACGAGCAGTACTTC. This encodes CASSSPGGLYEQYF.

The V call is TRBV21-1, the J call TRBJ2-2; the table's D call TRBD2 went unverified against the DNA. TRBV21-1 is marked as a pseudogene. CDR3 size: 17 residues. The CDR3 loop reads CASSKERAPRCSGELFF. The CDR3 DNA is TGTGCCAGCAGCAAAGAAAGAGCCCCGAGGTGTTCCGGGGAGCTGTTTTTT.

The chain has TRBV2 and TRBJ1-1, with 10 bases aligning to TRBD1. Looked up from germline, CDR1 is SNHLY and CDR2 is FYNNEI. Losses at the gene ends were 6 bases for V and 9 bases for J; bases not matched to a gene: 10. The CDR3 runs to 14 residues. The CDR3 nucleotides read TGTGCCAGCAGCCAAGGGACAGGGGAAGTGAAAGCTTTCTTT. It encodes CASSQGTGEVKAFF.

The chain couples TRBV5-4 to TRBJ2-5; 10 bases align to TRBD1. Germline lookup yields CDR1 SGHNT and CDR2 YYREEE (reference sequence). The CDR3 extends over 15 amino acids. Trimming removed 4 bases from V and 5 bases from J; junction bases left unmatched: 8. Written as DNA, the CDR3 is TGTGCCAGCAGCGGGAGACAGGGGGCGCGGGAGACCCAGTACTTC. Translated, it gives CASSGRQGARETQYF. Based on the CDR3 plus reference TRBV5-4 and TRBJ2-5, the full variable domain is ETGVTQSPTHLIKTRGQQVTLRCSSQSGHNTVSWYQQALGQGPQFIFQYYREEENGRGNFPPRFSGLQFPNYSSELNVNALELDDSALYLCASSGRQGARETQYFGPGTRLLVL.

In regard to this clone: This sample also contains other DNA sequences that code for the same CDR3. For the CDR3, the DNA is TGCGCCAGCAGTGAGCAGGGCAATCAGCCCCAGCATTTT. It translates to CASSEQGNQPQHF. The chain links TRBV10-2 to TRBJ1-5; the D is unclear. Trimming stripped 2 bases from V and 2 bases from J, with 4 bases between. This CDR3 is 13 amino acids long. Germline CDR1 and CDR2: WSHSY and SAAADI.

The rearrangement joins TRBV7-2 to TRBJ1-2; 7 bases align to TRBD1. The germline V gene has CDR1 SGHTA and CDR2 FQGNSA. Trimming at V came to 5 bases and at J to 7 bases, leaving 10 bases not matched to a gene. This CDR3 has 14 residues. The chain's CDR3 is CASSAQQGQRGYTF. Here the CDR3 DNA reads TGTGCCAGCAGCGCCCAACAGGGGCAACGTGGCTACACCTTC.

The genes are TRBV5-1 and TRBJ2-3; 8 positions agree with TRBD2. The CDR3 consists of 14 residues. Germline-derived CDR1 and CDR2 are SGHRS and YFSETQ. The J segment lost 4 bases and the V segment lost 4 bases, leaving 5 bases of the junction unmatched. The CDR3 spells CASSPGGSSDTQYF. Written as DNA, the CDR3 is TGCGCCAGCAGCCCGGGGGGGTCCTCAGATACGCAGTATTTT.